Below, one T cell receptor beta chain is given with its context. Its cognate antigen is unknown. The data were taken from a study of OX40 agonist ivuxolimab in advanced cancers. General observations from the study: In general, CD8+ T cells held more expanded clones than CD4+ did, on average.

TCRdb keeps only in-frame clones here, not all; method: immunoSEQ multiplex PCR. The sample shows 65,000 to 95,000 clones, 80% to 90% of them seen only once. V lost 6 bases and J lost 0, with 19 bases in between. Germline CDR1 and CDR2: MDHEN and SYDVKM. CDR3 length: 17 amino acids. The V call is TRBV28, the J call TRBJ2-3; a weak D match, TRBD2 (6 bases). Material: CD4+ or CD8+ T cells sorted from blood, obtained in a trial of the OX40 agonist ivuxolimab. The clonotype originates from an adult with an advanced solid tumor such as melanoma, head and neck, liver or kidney cancer. This chain's CDR3 is CASRAALKGTSTDTQYF. CDR3 sequence (DNA): TGTGCCAGCAGGGCCGCCCTTAAGGGGACTAGCACAGATACGCAGTATTTT.